Below are 18 T cell receptor beta chains sequenced from a single sample in a study of response to subunit inactivated influenza vaccine. TCRdb independently ran MiXCR on the RT-PCR reads; one entry per CDR3 protein. The sample holds around 600,000 distinct CDR3 sequences, about 11% seen once. This same sample was also taken into another study, of T cells expressing NK-cell markers. That study adds: Making the TCR beta cDNA relied on 5'RACE template switching with UMIs.

The sequences come from PBMCs from blood, collected on the day of vaccination. The receptors originated from a man aged 50-60 years who received an inactivated influenza vaccine.

This chain links TRBV12-3 or TRBV12-4 with TRBJ2-3, with 9 bases lining up with TRBD1. This CDR3 comprises 16 residues. Trimming removed 5 bases from V and 3 bases from J; junction bases left unmatched: 9. In DNA form, the CDR3 reads TGTGCCAGCAGTCCTACAGGGGGCGTCAGGACAGATACGCAGTATTTT. This gives the protein CASSPTGGVRTDTQYF.

The chain is built from TRBV29-1 and TRBJ2-3; 7 positions agree with TRBD2. J was trimmed by 5 bases and V by 6 bases; bases with no gene match: 14. This CDR3 comprises 15 residues. The germline gives CDR1 SQVTM, CDR2 ANQGSEA. The CDR3 region is CSVEGWREIEDTQYF. The CDR3 DNA follows: TGCAGCGTCGAGGGGTGGCGGGAGATTGAAGATACGCAGTATTTT.

This clonotype showed up many times. The chain couples TRBV12-3 or TRBV12-4 to TRBJ2-1, with D unclear. Trimming shortened V by 4 bases and J by 9 bases, and 10 bases separated the two germline ends. The CDR3 has 12 residues. The CDR3 loop is CASSSRLGEQFF. CDR3 in DNA: TGTGCCAGCAGTTCCCGCCTGGGTGAGCAGTTCTTC.

This clonotype was seen ten or more times. The chain joins TRBV9 to TRBJ2-7; 8 nucleotides match TRBD2. The trim removed 4 bases at V and 0 bases at J, leaving 18 bases unmatched. Germline V gene data show CDR1 as SGDLS and CDR2 as YYNGEE. The CDR3 sequence is 19 residues long. CDR3 sequence reads: CASSPGGGRSRGSSYEQYF. CDR3 DNA: TGTGCCAGCAGCCCCGGCGGCGGGAGGTCCCGAGGTAGCTCCTACGAGCAGTACTTC.

The chain couples TRBV4-3 to TRBJ2-3; 9 nucleotides line up with TRBD1. CDR1 and CDR2 from the germline V gene are LGHNA and YSLEER. The CDR3 consists of 17 residues. Trimming removed 2 bases from V and 5 bases from J; junction bases left unmatched: 11. CDR3 residues: CASSQPDGTGREDTQYF. CDR3 in DNA: TGCGCCAGCAGCCAACCCGATGGGACAGGGAGGGAAGATACGCAGTATTTT.

The chain links TRBV10-1 to TRBJ2-7; 7 bases match TRBD1. The CDR3 is made up of 15 amino acids. Germline V gene sequence: CDR1 WNHNN, CDR2 SYGVQD (reference sequence). Trimming at V came to 0 bases and at J to 3 bases, leaving 5 bases not matched to a gene. The CDR3: CASSESARGFYEQYF. In DNA, the CDR3 is TGCGCCAGCAGTGAGTCGGCCAGGGGGTTCTACGAGCAGTACTTC.

This sequence joins TRBV3-1 and TRBJ1-1, with TRBD1 as a possible D gene (5 bases). Germline V lookup: CDR1 LGHDT, CDR2 YNNKEL (reference sequence). V gave up 1 base and J gave up 3 bases, with 15 bases separating them. CDR3 length equals 16 residues. CDR3 DNA sequence: TGTGCCAGCAGCCAAGGTCCCGGAAAGGGGCACACTGAAGCTTTCTTT. Translating gives CASSQGPGKGHTEAFF.

This clonotype was counted a few times. The rearrangement links TRBV12-3 or TRBV12-4 to TRBJ2-7, with 9 bases identical to TRBD2. J was trimmed by 3 bases and V by 3 bases; bases with no gene match: 12. CDR3 length: 17 amino acids. The CDR3 is CASSFGIVAGALYEQYF. The CDR3 region has the DNA TGTGCCAGCAGTTTCGGTATAGTAGCGGGGGCCCTCTACGAGCAGTACTTC.

The chain carries TRBV3-1 and TRBJ2-7; TRBD2 matches 7 bases. Per germline, CDR1 LGHDT and CDR2 YNNKEL (reference sequence). The V gene end was trimmed by 2 bases and the J gene end by 2 bases; junction bases not matched to a gene: 6. The CDR3 totals 15 residues. CDR3 DNA sequence: TGTGCCAGCAGCCAATTGGGAGGGAGGACCTACGAGCAGTACTTC. Translated: CASSQLGGRTYEQYF.

The CDR3 bases are TGTGCCAGCAATTTGGAGGGGGGGACATACGAGCAGTACTTC. It encodes CASNLEGGTYEQYF. V usage is TRBV28 and J usage is TRBJ2-7; D is possibly TRBD2 (7 bases). The CDR3 has 14 residues. Deletions cut 7 bases from V and 4 bases from J, with 17 bases between. CDR1 and CDR2 from the germline V gene are MDHEN and SYDVKM. The whole variable domain, filled in from reference TRBV28 and TRBJ2-7, reads DVKVTQSSRYLVKRTGEKVFLECVQDMDHENMFWYRQDPGLGLRLIYFSYDVKMKEKGDIPEGYSVSREKKERFSLILESASTNQTSMYLCASNLEGGTYEQYFGPGTRLTVT.

This clonotype appeared a few times. The chain has TRBV27 and TRBJ2-7; a possible D gene is TRBD1 (6 bases). Trimming left V 3 bases short and J 2 bases short, with 14 bases between. The CDR3 runs 15 residues. Germline CDR1 reads MNHEY; CDR2 reads SMNVEV (reference sequence). The CDR3 nucleotides are TGTGCCAGCAGTTTTGTTTTACAGGGTCCCTACGAGCAGTACTTC. This gives the protein CASSFVLQGPYEQYF.

This sequence joins TRBV21-1 and TRBJ1-5. TRBV21-1 is labeled a pseudogene. The CDR3 loop spans 17 amino acids. The CDR3: CASSPPATEYSNQPQHF. As DNA, the CDR3 is TGTGCCAGCAGCCCGCCCGCAACGGAGTATAGCAATCAGCCCCAGCATTTT.

V usage is TRBV10-3 and J usage is TRBJ2-2, with TRBD2 matching 9 bases. The CDR3 totals 16 residues. V was clipped by 4 bases and J by 2 bases; unmatched bases: 5. The germline V gene has CDR1 ENHRY and CDR2 SYGVKD. The CDR3 protein is CAISVGLAGNTGELFF. The CDR3, as DNA: TGTGCCATCAGTGTCGGGCTAGCGGGAAACACCGGGGAGCTGTTTTTT.

This clonotype was observed a few times. V is TRBV5-1 and J is TRBJ2-7; 14 bases are shared with TRBD2. This CDR3 region has 16 residues. V dropped 4 bases and J dropped 2; count of bases not matched to a gene: 5. From germline, CDR1 is SGHRS and CDR2 YFSETQ. The CDR3 DNA is TGCGCCAGCAGCCCTTCGACTAGCGGGAGGGCCTACGAGCAGTACTTC. As protein: CASSPSTSGRAYEQYF.

The chain links TRBV7-2 to TRBJ2-7, with D maybe TRBD2 (5 bases). V was shortened by 2 bases and J by 7 bases, with 12 bases between the two germline ends. The CDR3 totals 13 residues. Germline CDR1 SGHTA, CDR2 FQGNSA. The CDR3 is CASSLNFGEEQYF. The DNA of the CDR3 is TGTGCCAGCAGCTTAAATTTCGGGGAGGAGCAGTACTTC.

The chain combines TRBV4-2 with TRBJ2-1; unclear D gene. The germline V gene has CDR1 LGHNA and CDR2 YNFKEQ. Deletions cut 0 bases from V and 13 bases from J, with 16 bases between. This CDR3 comprises 14 residues. The CDR3 is CASSQDASPVAQFF. The CDR3 DNA is TGTGCCAGCAGCCAAGATGCGTCCCCAGTAGCCCAGTTCTTC.

This clonotype has a handful of counts. The chain recombines TRBV11-1 with TRBJ2-1; 7 bases are shared with TRBD2. This CDR3 spans 16 amino acids. Germline trimming cut 0 bases from V and 3 bases from J; bases unmatched to any gene: 5. CDR1 is SGHAT and CDR2 is FQDESV in the germline V gene (reference sequence). The CDR3 region is CASSLALGGSYNEQFF. The CDR3 DNA reads TGTGCCAGCAGCTTAGCGCTGGGCGGGAGCTACAATGAGCAGTTCTTC.

This clonotype occurred a few times. V gene TRBV7-2 combines with J gene TRBJ2-1; no firm D call. CDR1 SGHTA and CDR2 FQGNSA come from the germline V gene. Trimming pared 5 bases from V and 5 bases from J, leaving 10 bases between. The CDR3 consists of 13 residues. The CDR3 DNA reads TGTGCCAGCAGCACTACTGCAGACAATGAGCAGTTCTTC. Encoded protein: CASSTTADNEQFF.